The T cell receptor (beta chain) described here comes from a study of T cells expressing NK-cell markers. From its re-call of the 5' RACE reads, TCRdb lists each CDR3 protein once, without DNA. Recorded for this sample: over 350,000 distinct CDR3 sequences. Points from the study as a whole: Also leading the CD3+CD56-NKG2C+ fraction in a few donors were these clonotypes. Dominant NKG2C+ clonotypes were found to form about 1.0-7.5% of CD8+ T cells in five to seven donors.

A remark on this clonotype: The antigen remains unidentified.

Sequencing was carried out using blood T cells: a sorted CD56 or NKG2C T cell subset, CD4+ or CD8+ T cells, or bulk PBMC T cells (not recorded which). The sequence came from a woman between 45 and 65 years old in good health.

Here the CDR3 reads CSSRGETVSYNEQFF. The chain links TRBV29-1 to TRBJ2-1; absent DNA, TCRdb's TRBD1 call cannot be checked. CDR1 is SQVTM and CDR2 is ANQGSEA in the germline V gene. CDR3 length equals 15 residues.